One and the same sample provided the 26 T cell receptor beta chains below, sequenced in a study of blood T cell repertoires in COVID-19. The assay was immunoSEQ multiplex PCR, and TCRdb's table has in-frame clones only and misses some. The sample lists a few hundred thousand clones, about 80% seen once, with 2.3% in the top ten. What was sequenced was peripheral blood. The receptors originated from a woman aged 60 to 75 with acute or convalescent COVID-19.

V and J are TRBV6-5 and TRBJ1-2; 8 bases align to TRBD1. With 6 bases clipped from V and 3 bases from J, the junction kept 9 bases outside the gene matches. This CDR3 has 15 amino acids. Germline-derived CDR1 and CDR2 are MNHEY and SVGAGI. The CDR3 nucleotides read TGTGCCAGCAGACCTCAGGGGGCAGCCTACTATGGCTACACCTTC. Translation gives CASRPQGAAYYGYTF.

The V and J genes are TRBV5-8 and TRBJ1-1; D remains ambiguous. Trimming removed 2 bases at V and 4 bases at J, with 21 bases between. The germline V gene has CDR1 SGHTS and CDR2 YDEGEE. The CDR3 is 17 residues long. For the CDR3, the DNA is TGTGCCAGCAGCTTCTTCAGGTCTGGCTTGATAGGCACTGAAGCTTTCTTT. Residues: CASSFFRSGLIGTEAFF.

The chain couples TRBV29-1 to TRBJ2-3; TRBD1 matches at 7 bases. CDR3 length: 15 residues. In germline, CDR1 is SQVTM, CDR2 ANQGSEA. V lost 6 bases to trimming and J lost 0 bases; unmatched junction nucleotides: 9. CDR3 sequence: CSVAAGTASTDTQYF. The CDR3 nucleotides are TGCAGCGTCGCTGCCGGGACAGCTAGCACAGATACGCAGTATTTT.

The gene calls are TRBV19 and TRBJ2-3; 11 bases map to TRBD2. The CDR3 covers 15 residues. Per germline, CDR1 LNHDA and CDR2 SQIVND (reference sequence). Losses at the gene ends were 5 bases for V and 5 bases for J; bases not matched to a gene: 6. CDR3 bases: TGTGCCAGTAGTCTTAGCGGGGGGGCCGGAGATACGCAGTATTTT. It specifies CASSLSGGAGDTQYF.

The V and J genes are TRBV4-1 and TRBJ2-5; D uncertain. The germline gives CDR1 MGHRA, CDR2 YSYEKL. V was trimmed by 0 bases and J by 0 bases, leaving 14 bases between them. The CDR3 is 17 residues long. CDR3 region: CASSQEGSQLYQETQYF. The CDR3 DNA is TGCGCCAGCAGCCAAGAGGGCAGCCAACTGTACCAAGAGACCCAGTACTTC.

This chain's CDR3 is CASSEGQGRLQPQHF. In DNA, the CDR3 is TGTGCCAGCAGTGAAGGACAGGGACGGCTTCAGCCCCAGCATTTT. The chain recombines TRBV6-1 with TRBJ1-5; 7 nucleotides match TRBD1. Trimming at V came to 1 base and at J to 6 bases, leaving 6 bases not matched to a gene. Germline V gives CDR1 MNHNS, CDR2 SASEGT. This CDR3 is 15 amino acids long.

This chain uses TRBV6-6 with TRBJ2-3; D is possibly TRBD2 (7 bases). The CDR3 consists of 15 residues. V lost 7 bases, J lost 5 bases, and 19 bases lay in between. From germline, CDR1 is MNHNY and CDR2 SVGAGI (reference sequence). The CDR3 coding sequence is TGTGCCAGCACCCCAATCGGGGGGCCAGGAGATACGCAGTATTTT. This gives the protein CASTPIGGPGDTQYF.

The genes are TRBV4-3 and TRBJ1-3, with D uncertain. The CDR3 sequence is 17 residues long. Germline V gene sequence: CDR1 LGHNA, CDR2 YSLEER. The V end was cut by 0 bases, the J end by 4 bases, with 16 bases between. The CDR3 region is CASSQDLSPSPGNTIYF. CDR3 DNA: TGCGCCAGCAGCCAAGATCTGTCTCCTAGTCCCGGAAACACCATATATTTT.

This rearrangement joins TRBV19 to TRBJ2-3; 9 bases fit TRBD2. This CDR3 spans 15 amino acids. With 3 bases clipped from V and 4 bases from J, the junction kept 5 bases outside the gene matches. The V gene's germline CDR1 is LNHDA and CDR2 SQIVND (reference sequence). This CDR3 is CASSMGRGGPDTQYF. The CDR3 nucleotides are TGTGCCAGTAGTATGGGGCGGGGGGGCCCAGATACGCAGTATTTT.

V and J are TRBV21-1 and TRBJ2-7; TRBD2 was called by the table and not checked on the DNA. TRBV21-1 is a documented pseudogene. The CDR3 covers 15 residues. CDR3 DNA: TGTGCCAGCCCTAAGGGAGCCCCAAGCTCCTACGAGCAGTACTTC. Translated, it gives CASPKGAPSSYEQYF.

This clone was observed a handful of times. The CDR3 reads CASSKYRGRITEAFF. CDR3 DNA sequence: TGTGCCAGTAGTAAATACAGGGGCCGGATCACTGAAGCTTTCTTT. The J gene is TRBJ1-1, the V gene TRBV19; TRBD1 matches 7 bases. With V trimmed by 4 bases and J by 4 bases, 9 bases remained unmatched. This CDR3 spans 15 amino acids. Per germline, CDR1 LNHDA and CDR2 SQIVND (reference sequence).

This chain links TRBV18 with TRBJ1-2; D is undetermined. Germline CDR1 is KGHSH and CDR2 is LQKENI. The CDR3 sequence is 12 residues long. The V gene lost 6 bases and the J gene lost 6 bases, with 11 bases spanning the gap. The CDR3 loop is CASSPTSDGYTF. The CDR3, as DNA: TGTGCCAGCTCCCCGACTAGTGATGGCTACACCTTC.

This CDR3 reads CASSQGTGTGRKTQYF. The CDR3 DNA is TGTGCCAGCAGCCAAGGTACCGGGACAGGTCGGAAGACCCAGTACTTC. The chain uses TRBV3-1 (or the pseudogene TRBV3-2) and TRBJ2-5; 8 bases are a match to TRBD1. Germline lookup yields CDR1 LGHDT and CDR2 YNNKEL (reference sequence). V gave up 1 base and J gave up 6 bases; unmatched junction bases: 10. The CDR3 sequence is 16 residues long.

V gene TRBV28 combines with J gene TRBJ1-5; TRBD1 might be the D (6 bases). This CDR3 region has 13 residues. CDR1 MDHEN and CDR2 SYDVKM come from the germline V gene. Trimming left V 5 bases short and J 3 bases short, with 8 bases between. The CDR3 nucleotides read TGTGCCAGCAGTGGACAGAACAATCAGCCCCAGCATTTT. Protein sequence: CASSGQNNQPQHF. Supplemented by reference TRBV28 and TRBJ1-5, the full variable domain reads DVKVTQSSRYLVKRTGEKVFLECVQDMDHENMFWYRQDPGLGLRLIYFSYDVKMKEKGDIPEGYSVSREKKERFSLILESASTNQTSMYLCASSGQNNQPQHFGDGTRLSIL.

The chain couples TRBV7-2 to TRBJ1-1; D ambiguous. CDR1 and CDR2 from the germline V gene are SGHTA and FQGNSA. V was trimmed by 1 base and J by 4 bases, leaving 13 bases between them. The CDR3 runs 15 residues. The CDR3 sequence: CASSLDSGVGTEAFF. Written as DNA, the CDR3 is TGTGCCAGCAGCTTAGATTCAGGTGTCGGCACTGAAGCTTTCTTT.

This clone was seen a few times. The gene calls are TRBV7-9 and TRBJ1-1; 8 nucleotides agree with TRBD1. This CDR3 has 17 residues. The junction had 8 bases not matched to a gene; V was cut back by 2 bases and J by 0 bases. The germline V gene has CDR1 SEHNR and CDR2 FQNEAQ (reference sequence). The CDR3 loop reads CASSLLQGGRMNTEAFF. The DNA for the CDR3 is TGTGCCAGCAGCTTATTACAGGGGGGTAGGATGAACACTGAAGCTTTCTTT.

The J gene is TRBJ2-1, the V gene TRBV19, with 10 bases fitting TRBD2. The CDR3 sequence is 16 residues long. CDR1 LNHDA and CDR2 SQIVND come from the germline V gene (reference sequence). The trim removed 1 base at V and 7 bases at J, leaving 7 bases unmatched. CDR3: CASSIVLAGTRNEQFF. DNA for the CDR3: TGTGCCAGTAGTATAGTACTAGCGGGGACTCGGAATGAGCAGTTCTTC.

V usage is TRBV28 and J usage is TRBJ2-3; TRBD1 aligns across 9 bases. V dropped 1 base and J dropped 10; count of bases not matched to a gene: 3. Germline values: CDR1 MDHEN, CDR2 SYDVKM. This CDR3 has 13 residues. The CDR3 sequence is CASSLSRTGAQYF. The CDR3 DNA follows: TGTGCCAGCAGTTTATCCCGGACAGGGGCGCAGTATTTT.

This chain joins TRBV5-4 and TRBJ2-3, with no clear D. Deletions cut 2 bases from V and 0 bases from J, with 7 bases between. The CDR3 length is 14 residues. Germline V gene data show CDR1 as SGHNT and CDR2 as YYREEE (reference sequence). DNA of the CDR3: TGTGCCAGCAGCTTACACATTAGCACAGATACGCAGTATTTT. Amino acids: CASSLHISTDTQYF.

The chain recombines TRBV19 with TRBJ1-1; 8 bases match TRBD1. The CDR3 is made up of 12 amino acids. The germline V gene encodes CDR1 LNHDA and CDR2 SQIVND (reference sequence). Trimming at V came to 4 bases and at J to 6 bases, leaving 1 base not matched to a gene. The CDR3 DNA follows: TGTGCCAGTAGTAGGGGACAGGCTGAAGCTTTCTTT. Protein product: CASSRGQAEAFF.

The V and J genes are TRBV11-3 and TRBJ2-3; 7 bases fit TRBD1. V was clipped by 5 bases and J by 5 bases; unmatched bases: 1. CDR1 and CDR2 (germline): SGHNT, YENEEA. The length of the CDR3 is 12 residues. The CDR3: CASSQGVDTQYF. CDR3 sequence (DNA): TGTGCCAGCAGCCAGGGGGTAGATACGCAGTATTTT.

This clone came up once. This sequence joins TRBV7-6 and TRBJ2-7, with TRBD1 matching 7 bases. After removal of 1 base from V and 2 bases from J, the junction contained 17 bases not matched to a gene. CDR1 is SGHVS and CDR2 is FNYEAQ in the germline V gene. CDR3 size: 19 residues. CDR3 in DNA: TGTGCCAGCAGCTTAGTAAACTACGTAACAGAACAGGGGCCCTACGAGCAGTACTTC. Its protein is CASSLVNYVTEQGPYEQYF.

This chain connects TRBV6-2 or TRBV6-3 to TRBJ1-2, with unresolved D. This CDR3 is 12 amino acids long. Trimming removed 5 bases at V and 4 bases at J, with 8 bases between. Germline V gene data show CDR1 as MNHEY and CDR2 as SVGEGT. The CDR3 DNA sequence: TGTGCCAGCAGTACCGGGGTCTATGGCTACACCTTC. It yields the protein CASSTGVYGYTF.

This clone was seen only a few times. V gene TRBV15 combines with J gene TRBJ1-5; 7 positions match TRBD1. The CDR3 runs to 14 residues. V lost 6 bases to trimming and J lost 6 bases; unmatched junction nucleotides: 8. Germline-derived CDR1 and CDR2 are LNHNV and YYDKDF (reference sequence). CDR3 DNA: TGTGCCACCAGACAGACAGGGTCGGGTCAGCCCCAGCATTTT. It translates to CATRQTGSGQPQHF. Complete variable domain (other parts from reference TRBV15 and TRBJ1-5): DAMVIQNPRYQVTQFGKPVTLSCSQTLNHNVMYWYQQKSSQAPKLLFHYYDKDFNNEADTPDNFQSRRPNTSFCFLDIRSPGLGDTAMYLCATRQTGSGQPQHFGDGTRLSIL.

This clone was counted once. CDR3 in amino acids: CASRTGVPYEQYF. CDR3 nucleotides: TGTGCCAGCCGGACAGGGGTTCCCTACGAGCAGTACTTC. The chain joins TRBV2 to TRBJ2-7; 9 positions match TRBD1. CDR1 and CDR2 (germline): SNHLY, FYNNEI. The J segment lost 2 bases and the V segment lost 8 bases, leaving 4 bases of the junction unmatched. CDR3 length equals 13 residues.

The chain is built from TRBV4-2 and TRBJ1-5; 7 nucleotides align to TRBD1. Germline values: CDR1 LGHNA, CDR2 YNFKEQ. The CDR3 has 15 amino acids. Losses at the gene ends were 3 bases for V and 4 bases for J; bases not matched to a gene: 6. The CDR3 here is CASSHDRDSNQPQHF. The CDR3 coding sequence is TGTGCCAGCAGCCATGACCGGGACAGTAATCAGCCCCAGCATTTT.